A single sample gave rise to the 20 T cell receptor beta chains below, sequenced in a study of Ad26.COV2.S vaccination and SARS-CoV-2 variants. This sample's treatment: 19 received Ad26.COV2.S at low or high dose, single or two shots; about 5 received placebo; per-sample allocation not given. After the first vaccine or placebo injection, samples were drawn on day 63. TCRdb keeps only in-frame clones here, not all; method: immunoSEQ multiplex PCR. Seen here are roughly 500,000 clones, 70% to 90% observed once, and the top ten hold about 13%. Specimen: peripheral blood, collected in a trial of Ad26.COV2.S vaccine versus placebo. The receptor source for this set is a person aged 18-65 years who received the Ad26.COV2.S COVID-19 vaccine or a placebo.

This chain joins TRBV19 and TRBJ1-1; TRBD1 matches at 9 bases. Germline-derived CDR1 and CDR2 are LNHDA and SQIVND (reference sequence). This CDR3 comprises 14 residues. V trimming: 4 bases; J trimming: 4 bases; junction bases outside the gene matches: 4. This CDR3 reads CASSSLTGGTEAFF. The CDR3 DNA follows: TGTGCCAGTAGTAGCCTGACAGGGGGCACTGAAGCTTTCTTT.

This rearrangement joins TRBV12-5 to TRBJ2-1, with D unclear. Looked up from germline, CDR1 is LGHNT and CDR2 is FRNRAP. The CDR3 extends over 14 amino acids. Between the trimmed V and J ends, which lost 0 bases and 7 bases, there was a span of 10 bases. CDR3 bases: TGTGCTAGTGGTTTGGTAAGTTCCGAGAATGAGCAGTTCTTC. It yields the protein CASGLVSSENEQFF. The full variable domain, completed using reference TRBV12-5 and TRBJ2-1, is DARVTQTPRHKVTEMGQEVTMRCQPILGHNTVFWYRQTMMQGLELLAYFRNRAPLDDSGMPKDRFSAEMPDATLATLKIQPSEPRDSAVYFCASGLVSSENEQFFGPGTRLTVL.

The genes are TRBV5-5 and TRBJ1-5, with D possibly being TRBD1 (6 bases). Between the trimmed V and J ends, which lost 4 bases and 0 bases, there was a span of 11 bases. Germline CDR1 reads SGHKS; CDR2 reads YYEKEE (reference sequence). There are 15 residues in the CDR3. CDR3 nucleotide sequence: TGTGCCAGCAGCCCGGACAGTTATAGCAATCAGCCCCAGCATTTT. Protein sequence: CASSPDSYSNQPQHF. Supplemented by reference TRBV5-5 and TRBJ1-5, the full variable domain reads DAGVTQSPTHLIKTRGQQVTLRCSPISGHKSVSWYQQVLGQGPQFIFQYYEKEERGRGNFPDRFSARQFPNYSSELNVNALLLGDSALYLCASSPDSYSNQPQHFGDGTRLSIL.

This CDR3 is CASSSPDPKGLFF. The CDR3 DNA sequence: TGTGCCAGCAGTTCCCCGGACCCAAAGGGGCTGTTCTTC. The genes are TRBV27 and TRBJ2-1; D possibly corresponds to TRBD1 (5 bases). This CDR3 has 13 residues. CDR1 MNHEY and CDR2 SMNVEV come from the germline V gene (reference sequence). The V and J ends lost 4 bases and 15 bases respectively, with 19 bases between them.

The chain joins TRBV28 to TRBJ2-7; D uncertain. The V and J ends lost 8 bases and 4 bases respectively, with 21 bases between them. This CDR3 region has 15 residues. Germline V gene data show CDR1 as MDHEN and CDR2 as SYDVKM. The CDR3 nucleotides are TGTGCCAGCCACCCCGGTTATGCTAGACGTTACGAGCAGTACTTC. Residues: CASHPGYARRYEQYF.

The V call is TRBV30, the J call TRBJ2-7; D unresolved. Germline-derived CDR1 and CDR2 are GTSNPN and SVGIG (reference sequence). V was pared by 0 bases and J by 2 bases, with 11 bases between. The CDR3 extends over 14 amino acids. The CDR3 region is CAWSVTVGAYEQYF. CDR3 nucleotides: TGTGCCTGGAGTGTAACAGTTGGAGCCTACGAGCAGTACTTC.

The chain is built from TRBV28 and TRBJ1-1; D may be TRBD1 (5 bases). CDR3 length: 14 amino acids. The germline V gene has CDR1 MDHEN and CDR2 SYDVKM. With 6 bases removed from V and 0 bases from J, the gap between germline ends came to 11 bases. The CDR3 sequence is CASSRDFMNTEAFF. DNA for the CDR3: TGTGCCAGCAGCCGGGACTTTATGAACACTGAAGCTTTCTTT.

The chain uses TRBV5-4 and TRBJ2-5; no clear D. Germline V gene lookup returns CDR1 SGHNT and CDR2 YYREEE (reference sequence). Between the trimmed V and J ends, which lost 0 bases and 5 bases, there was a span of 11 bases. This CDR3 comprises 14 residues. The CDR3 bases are TGTGCCAGCAGCTTGGGACTCCTGAGGGAGACCCAGTACTTC. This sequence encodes CASSLGLLRETQYF.

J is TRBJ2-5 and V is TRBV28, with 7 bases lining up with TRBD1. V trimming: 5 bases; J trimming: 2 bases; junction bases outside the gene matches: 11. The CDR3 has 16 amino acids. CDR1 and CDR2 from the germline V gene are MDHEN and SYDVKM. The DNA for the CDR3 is TGTGCCAGCAGTATTAACGACCCAGGGGGACAAGAGACCCAGTACTTC. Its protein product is CASSINDPGGQETQYF.

Here the CDR3 DNA reads TGTGCCAGCAGCAAAAGAGGGGGACAGGGGCTCAAAAAGATGAACACTGAAGCTTTCTTT. Translation gives CASSKRGGQGLKKMNTEAFF. This chain uses TRBV21-1 with TRBJ1-1; TRBD1, as called in the table, went unchecked against the DNA. TRBV21-1 is designated a pseudogene. The CDR3 has 20 residues.

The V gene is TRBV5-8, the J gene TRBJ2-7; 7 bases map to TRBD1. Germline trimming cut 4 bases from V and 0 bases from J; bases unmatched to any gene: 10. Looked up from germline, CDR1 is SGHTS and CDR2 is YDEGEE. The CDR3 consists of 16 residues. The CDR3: CASSEHRGSGSYEQYF. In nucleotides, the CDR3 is TGTGCCAGCAGCGAACACAGGGGTTCTGGCTCCTACGAGCAGTACTTC.

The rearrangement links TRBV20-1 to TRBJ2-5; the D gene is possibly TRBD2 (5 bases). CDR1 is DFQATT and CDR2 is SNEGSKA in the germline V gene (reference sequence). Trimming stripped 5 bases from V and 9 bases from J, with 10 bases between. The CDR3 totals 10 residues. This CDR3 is CSAGLGAQYF. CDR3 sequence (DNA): TGCAGTGCTGGTTTGGGAGCCCAGTACTTC.

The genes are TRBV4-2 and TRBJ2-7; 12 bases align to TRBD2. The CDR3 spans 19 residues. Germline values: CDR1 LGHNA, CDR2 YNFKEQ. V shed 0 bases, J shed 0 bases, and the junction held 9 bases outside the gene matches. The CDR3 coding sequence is TGTGCCAGCAGCCAAGATGGGTGGACTAGCGGGATTTCCTCCTACGAGCAGTACTTC. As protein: CASSQDGWTSGISSYEQYF.

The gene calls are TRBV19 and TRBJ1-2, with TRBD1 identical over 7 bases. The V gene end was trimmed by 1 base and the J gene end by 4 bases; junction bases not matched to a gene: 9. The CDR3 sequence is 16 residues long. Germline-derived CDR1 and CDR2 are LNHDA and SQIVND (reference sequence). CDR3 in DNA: TGTGCCAGTAGTATAGGTTGGGACAGCGCAACCTATGGCTACACCTTC. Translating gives CASSIGWDSATYGYTF.

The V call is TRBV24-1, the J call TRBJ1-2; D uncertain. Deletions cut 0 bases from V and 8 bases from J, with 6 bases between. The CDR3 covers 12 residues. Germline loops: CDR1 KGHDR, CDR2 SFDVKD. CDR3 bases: TGTGCCACCAGTGATTTGAGTAGGGGCTACACCTTC. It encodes CATSDLSRGYTF.

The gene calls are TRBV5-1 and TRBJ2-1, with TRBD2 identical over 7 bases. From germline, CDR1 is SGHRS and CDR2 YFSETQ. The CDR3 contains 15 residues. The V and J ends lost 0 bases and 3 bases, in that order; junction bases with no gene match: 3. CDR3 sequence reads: CASSLASSGYNEQFF. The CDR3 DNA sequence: TGCGCCAGCAGCTTGGCGTCTAGCGGCTACAATGAGCAGTTCTTC.

CDR3 in amino acids: CASSHTPGQGIYEQYF. The CDR3 region has the DNA TGTGCCAGCAGCCACACCCCGGGACAGGGGATATACGAGCAGTACTTC. This rearrangement joins TRBV6-6 to TRBJ2-7; 10 bases are a match to TRBD1. Trimming removed 6 bases from V and 4 bases from J; junction bases left unmatched: 12. From germline, CDR1 is MNHNY and CDR2 SVGAGI (reference sequence). The CDR3 loop spans 16 amino acids.

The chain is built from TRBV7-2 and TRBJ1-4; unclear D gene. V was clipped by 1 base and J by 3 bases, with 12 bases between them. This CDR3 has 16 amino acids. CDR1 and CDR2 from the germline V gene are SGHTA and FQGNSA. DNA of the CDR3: TGTGCCAGCAGCTTAGGGGTCTCTCCGGCTAATGAAAAACTGTTTTTT. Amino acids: CASSLGVSPANEKLFF.

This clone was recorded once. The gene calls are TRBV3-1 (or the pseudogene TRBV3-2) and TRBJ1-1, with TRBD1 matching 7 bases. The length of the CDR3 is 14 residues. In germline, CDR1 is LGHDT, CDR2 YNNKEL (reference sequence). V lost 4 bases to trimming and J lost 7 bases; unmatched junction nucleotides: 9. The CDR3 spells CASSPRAGGSEAFF. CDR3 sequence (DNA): TGTGCCAGCAGCCCCCGTGCAGGGGGAAGTGAAGCTTTCTTT.

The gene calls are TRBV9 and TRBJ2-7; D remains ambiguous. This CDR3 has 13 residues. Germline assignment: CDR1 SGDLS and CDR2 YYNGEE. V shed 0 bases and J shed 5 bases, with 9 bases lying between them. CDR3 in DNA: TGTGCCAGCAGCGTAGGCGTCCAACACGAGCAGTACTTC. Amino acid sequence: CASSVGVQHEQYF.